The 4 T cell receptor beta chains given below trace back to one sample, sequenced in a study of blood T cell repertoires in COVID-19. Sequencing was performed with immunoSEQ multiplex PCR; in TCRdb, only in-frame clones are kept and a portion is missing. The sample carries 540,000 or so clones, roughly 91% recorded once. The sample was peripheral blood. The receptors were sampled from a woman in her forties or fifties with COVID-19, enrolled during active disease.

The chain uses TRBV30 and TRBJ1-2; 7 bases are a match to TRBD1. The germline V gene has CDR1 GTSNPN and CDR2 SVGIG (reference sequence). CDR3 length: 13 amino acids. The V and J ends lost 4 bases and 7 bases, in that order; junction bases with no gene match: 9. Here the CDR3 reads CAWTTGFRGGYTF. The DNA of the CDR3 is TGTGCCTGGACGACAGGGTTTAGGGGTGGCTACACCTTC.

This clone appeared once. The genes are TRBV14 and TRBJ2-7; tentatively, D is TRBD1 (7 bases). Per the germline V gene, CDR1 is SGHDN and CDR2 is FVKESK. This CDR3 is 15 amino acids long. V lost 4 bases, J lost 4 bases, and 17 bases lay in between. The CDR3 region has the DNA TGTGCCAGCAGCCGAGCCGCGGGACAGACGTACGAGCAGTACTTC. Protein: CASSRAAGQTYEQYF.

V is TRBV27 and J is TRBJ1-1, with D unclear. Trimming shortened V by 6 bases and J by 0 bases, and 8 bases separated the two germline ends. Germline CDR1 reads MNHEY; CDR2 reads SMNVEV (reference sequence). The CDR3 runs 13 residues. As DNA, the CDR3 is TGTGCCAGCAGGTCAACAATGAACACTGAAGCTTTCTTT. Translated, it gives CASRSTMNTEAFF.

DNA for the CDR3: TGTGCCAGCTCAAGACAGGTTCGAAACACCATATATTTT. It yields the protein CASSRQVRNTIYF. V is TRBV18 and J is TRBJ1-3, with D tentatively TRBD1 (6 bases). Germline CDR1 reads KGHSH; CDR2 reads LQKENI. Deletions cut 5 bases from V and 5 bases from J, with 10 bases between. The CDR3 is made up of 13 amino acids. Supplemented by reference TRBV18 and TRBJ1-3, the full variable domain reads NAGVMQNPRHLVRRRGQEARLRCSPMKGHSHVYWYRQLPEEGLKFMVYLQKENIIDESGMPKERFSAEFPKEGPSILRIQQVVRGDSAAYFCASSRQVRNTIYFGEGSWLTVV.